This T cell receptor (beta chain) emerged from a study of T cell responses to AZD1222 COVID-19 vaccine. TCRdb's table, derived via immunoSEQ multiplex PCR, lists solely in-frame clones and lacks some. Altogether roughly 160,000 clones are present, approximately 93% being singletons, with the ten largest covering roughly 0.9%. V dropped 0 bases and J dropped 6 bases, with 5 bases sitting between them. Germline loops: CDR1 MNHEY, CDR2 SVGAGI. The CDR3 contains 13 residues. This rearrangement joins TRBV6-5 to TRBJ2-2; TRBD1 is a possible D gene (5 bases). The sequencing used peripheral blood, collected on day 0 of AZD1222 vaccination. The source of this sequence is an adult in good health. CDR3 DNA sequence: TGTGCCAGCAGTTACTCGGGGCCCGGGGAGCTGTTTTTT. Translating gives CASSYSGPGELFF.